This T cell receptor beta chain was observed in a study of beta chain features in type 1 diabetes. General study points: In all four CD4+ subsets, TCRB CDR3 length was significantly, moderately reduced in type 1 diabetes.

Reverse transcribing all isolated RNA meant expressed TCRB transcripts were sequenced. About 3.3 million reads, on average, came from each naive, central memory and regulatory T cell sample. Some clones are missing from TCRdb's copy, which holds only in-frame ones; the method was immunoSEQ multiplex PCR. The sample lists some 270,000 clones, under 13% occurring once. This clone was detected only a few times. The target antigen is unknown. From germline, CDR1 is MGHDK and CDR2 SYGVNS. The J segment lost 0 bases and the V segment lost 6 bases, leaving 11 bases of the junction unmatched. This CDR3 has 17 residues. Sorting produced populations that all topped 95% purity.

Sequencing input: naive CD4+ T cells from blood. The chain joins TRBV25-1 to TRBJ2-3; TRBD1 aligns across 8 bases. The sequence derives from a man aged 25-45 years with type 1 diabetes. This CDR3 is CASSVGQGRLSTDTQYF. The CDR3 region has the DNA TGTGCCAGCAGCGTCGGACAGGGCCGTCTGAGCACAGATACGCAGTATTTT.